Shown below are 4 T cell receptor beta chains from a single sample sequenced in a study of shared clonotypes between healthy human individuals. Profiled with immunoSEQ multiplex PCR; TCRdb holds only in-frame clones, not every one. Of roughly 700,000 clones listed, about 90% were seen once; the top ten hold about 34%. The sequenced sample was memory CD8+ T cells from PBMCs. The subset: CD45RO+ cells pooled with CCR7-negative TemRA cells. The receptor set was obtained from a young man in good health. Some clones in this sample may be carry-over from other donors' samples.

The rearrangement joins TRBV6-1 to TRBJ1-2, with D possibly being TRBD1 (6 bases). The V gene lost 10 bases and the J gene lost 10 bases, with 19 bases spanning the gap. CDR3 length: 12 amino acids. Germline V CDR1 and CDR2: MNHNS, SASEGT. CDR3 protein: CANAPTGGDYTF. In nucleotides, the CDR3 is TGTGCCAACGCCCCGACAGGCGGAGACTACACCTTC.

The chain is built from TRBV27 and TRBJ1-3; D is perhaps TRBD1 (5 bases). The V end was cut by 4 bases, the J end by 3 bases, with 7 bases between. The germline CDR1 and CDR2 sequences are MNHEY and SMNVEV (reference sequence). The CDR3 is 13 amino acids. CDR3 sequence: CASSYDSGNTIYF. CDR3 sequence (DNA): TGTGCCAGCAGTTACGACAGTGGAAACACCATATATTTT.

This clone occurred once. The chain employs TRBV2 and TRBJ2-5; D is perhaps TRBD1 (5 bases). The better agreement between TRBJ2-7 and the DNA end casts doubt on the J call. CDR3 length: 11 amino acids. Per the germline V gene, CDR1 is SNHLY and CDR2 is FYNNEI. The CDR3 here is CATGSGNEQYF. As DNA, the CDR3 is TGTGCCACCGGTTCAGGGAACGAGCAGTACTTC.

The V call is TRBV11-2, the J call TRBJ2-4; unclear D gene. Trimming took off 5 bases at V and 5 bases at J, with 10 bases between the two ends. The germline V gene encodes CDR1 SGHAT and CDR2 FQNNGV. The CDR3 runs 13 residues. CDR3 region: CASSVSRQNIQYF. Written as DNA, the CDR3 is TGTGCCAGCAGCGTGTCCCGGCAAAACATTCAGTACTTC.